A single sample gave rise to the 2 T cell receptor beta chains below, sequenced in a study of OX40 agonist ivuxolimab in advanced cancers. Only in-frame clones appear in the TCRdb table, and some are missing; sequencing was by immunoSEQ multiplex PCR. The top ten clones hold about 0.2% of a sample with over 70,000 clones, 89% of them seen once. The source was CD4+ or CD8+ T cells sorted from blood, collected in a trial of the OX40 agonist ivuxolimab. The origin of the receptors is an adult with an advanced solid tumor such as melanoma, head and neck, liver or kidney cancer.

V is TRBV7-3 and J is TRBJ1-1; D may be TRBD1 (6 bases). In germline, CDR1 is SGHTA, CDR2 FQGTGA. Trimming cost V 7 bases and J 6 bases, with 15 bases left between them. This CDR3 spans 13 amino acids. DNA of the CDR3: TGTGCCAGCAATAACGGGGGGCCGGCTGAAGCTTTCTTT. This codes for CASNNGGPAEAFF.

The V call is TRBV9, the J call TRBJ1-2, with 9 bases matching TRBD1. The CDR3 runs 13 residues. Germline V CDR1 and CDR2: SGDLS, YYNGEE. J lost 6 bases, V lost 5 bases, and 5 bases had no gene match. The CDR3, as DNA: TGTGCCAGCAGAACAGGGGGCGGGAATGGCTACACCTTC. Its translation is CASRTGGGNGYTF.